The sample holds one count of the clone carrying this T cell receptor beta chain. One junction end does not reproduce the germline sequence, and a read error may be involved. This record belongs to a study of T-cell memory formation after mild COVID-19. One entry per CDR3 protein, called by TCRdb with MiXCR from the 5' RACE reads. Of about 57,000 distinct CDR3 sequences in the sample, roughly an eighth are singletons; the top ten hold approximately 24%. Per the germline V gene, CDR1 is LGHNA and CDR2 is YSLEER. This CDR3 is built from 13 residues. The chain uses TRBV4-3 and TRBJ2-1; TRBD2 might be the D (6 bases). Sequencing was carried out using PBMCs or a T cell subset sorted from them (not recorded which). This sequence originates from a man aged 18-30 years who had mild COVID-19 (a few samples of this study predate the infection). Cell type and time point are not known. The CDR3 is CASSPFSGNEQSF. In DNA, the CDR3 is TGCGCCAGCAGCCCCTTTAGCGGTAATGAGCAGTCCTTC.